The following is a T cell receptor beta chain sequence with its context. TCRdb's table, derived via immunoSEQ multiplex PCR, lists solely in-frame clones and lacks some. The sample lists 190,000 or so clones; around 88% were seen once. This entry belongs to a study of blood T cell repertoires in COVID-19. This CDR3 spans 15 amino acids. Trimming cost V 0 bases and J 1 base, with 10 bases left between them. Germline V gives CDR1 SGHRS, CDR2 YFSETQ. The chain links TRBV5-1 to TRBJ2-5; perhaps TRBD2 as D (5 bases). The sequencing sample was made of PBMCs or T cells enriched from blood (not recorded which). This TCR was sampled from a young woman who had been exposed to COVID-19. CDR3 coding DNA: TGCGCCAGCAGCTTGGCCCCGGGAACCCAAGAGACCCAGTACTTC. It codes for CASSLAPGTQETQYF.